Listed below are T cell receptor beta chains from one sample, sequenced in a study of patients and donors after allogeneic stem cell transplantation. MiXCR was run by TCRdb on the RT-PCR reads, yielding one entry per CDR3 protein. The sample has about 160,000 distinct CDR3 sequences, roughly 24% seen once. The sequencing input was blood, either unsorted or a sorted T cell fraction (not recorded which). Every receptor here comes from a human donor who was either an allogeneic HSCT recipient or a stem cell or donor lymphocyte infusion donor (not recorded which). It is not recorded whose cells these are; they may come from a transplant donor. CDR3s include the opening cysteine and the closing phenylalanine or tryptophan. The D gene is left open where the match is weak. Only some rows state a clone size, as once, few, many or a class for expanded clones.

V,size,J,D,DNA,CDR3
TRBV6-1,.,TRBJ2-1,TRBD1,TGTGCCAGCAGTGACTTCCAGGGGGCGCGGGTTGAGCAGTTCTTC,CASSDFQGARVEQFF
TRBV5-1,.,TRBJ2-1,.,TGCGCCAGCAGCTTGGGCTCTATCCCCCCTAATGAGCGGTTCTTC,CASSLGSIPPNERFF
TRBV29-1,few,TRBJ1-1,TRBD1,TGCAGCGTTGAGGGGACAGGGGGGAACACTGAAGCTTTCTTT,CSVEGTGGNTEAFF
TRBV6-2/TRBV6-3,.,TRBJ2-1,.,TGTGCCAGCAGTTACCCATCCCGGGACCTGTTTGGAAGTGGGTTCTTC,CASSYPSRDLFGSGFF
TRBV5-1,many,TRBJ1-1,.,TGCGCCAGCAGCTTGGCCAGGTACACTGAAGCTTTCTTT,CASSLARYTEAFF
TRBV20-1,.,TRBJ1-1,.,TGCAGTGCCTCCCGGTCAGGGGAAGCTTTCTTT,CSASRSGEAFF
TRBV6-6,few,TRBJ1-5,TRBD1,TGTGCCAGCAGAGTCCCGGGACAGCCTAATCAGCCCCAGCATTTT,CASRVPGQPNQPQHF
TRBV18,.,TRBJ2-4,.,TGTGCCAGCTCACCACTTAGGACTCCGGGAGCCATTCAGTACTTC,CASSPLRTPGAIQYF
TRBV19,.,TRBJ1-1,.,TGTGCCAGTAGTAACGATATTTGGGACATCAAGAACACTGAAGCTTTCTTT,CASSNDIWDIKNTEAFF
TRBV5-5,.,TRBJ1-4,.,TGTGCCAGCAGCTTTCTATTCGGGTGGGAAGAGCGTGAAAAACTGTTTTTT,CASSFLFGWEEREKLFF
TRBV21-1,.,TRBJ1-1,.,TGTGCCAGCAGCAAAGAAGGCCGGGGAGAGACAGTATGCACTGAAGCTTTCTTT,CASSKEGRGETVCTEAFF
TRBV7-3,once,TRBJ2-1,.,TGTGCCAGCAGCATACAGGGCAATGAGCAGTTCTTC,CASSIQGNEQFF
TRBV6-2/TRBV6-3,few,TRBJ2-2,.,TGTGCCAGCAGTTACTCGATCCCGAACAGGAACACCGGGGAGCTGTTTTTT,CASSYSIPNRNTGELFF
TRBV10-3,.,TRBJ1-2,TRBD1,TGTGCCATCAGCAAGACAGGGCTCCATGGCTACACCTTC,CAISKTGLHGYTF
TRBV6-5,.,TRBJ1-1,.,TGTGCCAGCAGTTACTCTGGGGTGTTGGGCACTGAAGCTTTCTTT,CASSYSGVLGTEAFF
TRBV29-1,.,TRBJ2-1,TRBD2,TGCAGCGTAGCTCCGGGACTAGCATACAATGAGCAGTTCTTC,CSVAPGLAYNEQFF